The 18 T cell receptor beta chains below come from one sample, sequenced in a study of beta chain features in type 1 diabetes. Expressed TCRB transcripts were sequenced because the entire RNA isolate underwent reverse transcription. Sequenced by immunoSEQ multiplex PCR; TCRdb stores in-frame clones only, minus some. The sample has roughly 370,000 clones, 14% seen once. Material: naive CD4+ T cells from blood. The receptors were sampled from a man between 25 and 39 years old in good health.

This clone was seen a few times. The genes are TRBV5-1 and TRBJ2-5; TRBD2 aligns across 10 bases. Germline CDR1 SGHRS, CDR2 YFSETQ. The ends lost 1 base at V and 4 bases at J; junction bases unmatched: 7. The CDR3 loop spans 16 amino acids. CDR3 residues: CASSLFLAGGAETQYF. The CDR3 DNA sequence: TGCGCCAGCAGCTTGTTCTTAGCGGGGGGCGCAGAGACCCAGTACTTC.

This rearrangement joins TRBV4-3 to TRBJ2-3, with 12 bases that match TRBD2. The trim removed 2 bases at V and 2 bases at J, leaving 8 bases unmatched. The CDR3 sequence is 18 residues long. Germline-derived CDR1 and CDR2 are LGHNA and YSLEER. CDR3 sequence (DNA): TGCGCCAGCAGCCAATCACGGACTAGCGGGACCTTCACAGATACGCAGTATTTT. Amino acids: CASSQSRTSGTFTDTQYF.

The gene calls are TRBV19 and TRBJ1-1; the match to TRBD1 covers 8 bases. CDR3 length equals 12 residues. Trimming at V came to 8 bases and at J to 5 bases, leaving 4 bases not matched to a gene. Germline V lookup: CDR1 LNHDA, CDR2 SQIVND (reference sequence). The CDR3: CASRRGRTEAFF. The CDR3 coding sequence is TGTGCCAGTCGCAGGGGGCGAACTGAAGCTTTCTTT.

This clone appeared a few times. This chain joins TRBV2 and TRBJ2-2; weak D call: TRBD2 (5 bases). CDR3 size: 12 residues. CDR1 SNHLY and CDR2 FYNNEI come from the germline V gene. Trimming shortened V by 6 bases and J by 7 bases, and 9 bases separated the two germline ends. The CDR3 DNA reads as TGTGCCAGCAGGACTACAGACGGGGAGCTGTTTTTT. As protein: CASRTTDGELFF.

The rearrangement joins TRBV7-2 to TRBJ2-1, with D perhaps TRBD1 or TRBD2 (5 bases each). The CDR3 is made up of 13 amino acids. V gave up 1 base and J gave up 10 bases, with 11 bases separating them. Germline lookup yields CDR1 SGHTA and CDR2 FQGNSA. Here the CDR3 DNA reads TGTGCCAGCAGCTTAGTCCGAGGGGAGGAGCAGTTCTTC. Encoded protein: CASSLVRGEEQFF.

This clone has more than one count but fewer than ten. CDR3 loop: CASSQDLSTTGYGYTF. The CDR3 DNA follows: TGTGCCAGCAGCCAAGATCTTAGTACGACCGGTTATGGCTACACCTTC. The chain uses TRBV14 and TRBJ1-2, with no clear D. CDR3 length: 16 residues. Germline CDR1 reads SGHDN; CDR2 reads FVKESK. Deletions cut 0 bases from V and 5 bases from J, with 16 bases between.

This clone was seen only a few times. Other DNA sequences from this sample encode an identical CDR3 as well. CDR3 sequence (DNA): TGCAGTGCTCTCGAGAATGAGCAGTTCTTC. Translation gives CSALENEQFF. J is TRBJ2-1 and V is TRBV20-1; no clear D gene. Per germline, CDR1 DFQATT and CDR2 SNEGSKA (reference sequence). CDR3 length: 10 residues. V shed 5 bases and J shed 7 bases, with 6 bases lying between them.

The V gene is TRBV9, the J gene TRBJ2-1, with TRBD2 matching over 9 bases. J gave up 7 bases and V 4 bases, and 9 bases lay outside the gene matches. The CDR3 consists of 15 residues. The germline V gene has CDR1 SGDLS and CDR2 YYNGEE. The CDR3 spells CASSIPGLANNEQFF. In nucleotides, the CDR3 is TGTGCCAGCAGCATCCCGGGACTAGCAAATAATGAGCAGTTCTTC.

This clone showed up just a few times. The rearrangement joins TRBV7-2 to TRBJ2-1, with D perhaps assigned TRBD1 or TRBD2 (5 bases each). Germline lookup yields CDR1 SGHTA and CDR2 FQGNSA. The CDR3 covers 15 residues. V was pared by 5 bases and J by 7 bases, with 18 bases between. CDR3 loop: CASSPRPGRGNEQFF. The DNA of the CDR3 is TGTGCCAGCAGCCCACGCCCGGGACGCGGAAATGAGCAGTTCTTC.

The sample holds a few counts of this clone. V and J are TRBV30 and TRBJ1-1, with no clear D. CDR3 length: 13 residues. Trimming removed 2 bases from V and 1 base from J, with 8 bases in between. The germline CDR1 and CDR2 sequences are GTSNPN and SVGIG (reference sequence). The CDR3 spells CAWSPRSNTEAFF. The CDR3 coding sequence is TGTGCCTGGAGTCCGCGATCGAACACTGAAGCTTTCTTT.

Only a few counts were recorded for this clone. This chain connects TRBV29-1 to TRBJ2-1; D is perhaps TRBD1 (6 bases). Germline CDR1 and CDR2: SQVTM and ANQGSEA. V lost 4 bases and J lost 1, with 17 bases in between. The CDR3 has 16 residues. DNA for the CDR3: TGCAGCGTTGCCCCTCAGCAGGGGATATCCTACAATGAGCAGTTCTTC. This encodes CSVAPQQGISYNEQFF.

The V call is TRBV29-1, the J call TRBJ2-3; 12 bases agree with TRBD2. CDR3 length equals 16 residues. Germline CDR1 and CDR2: SQVTM and ANQGSEA. J was trimmed by 5 bases and V by 4 bases; bases with no gene match: 10. CDR3 sequence: CSVGRFLAGGGDTQYF. The CDR3, as DNA: TGCAGCGTTGGTCGCTTTCTAGCGGGAGGGGGAGATACGCAGTATTTT.

On this clone: Other DNA sequences in this sample translate to the same CDR3. V gene TRBV29-1 combines with J gene TRBJ1-1; no clear D. CDR3 length: 10 residues. The germline V and J ends were trimmed by 6 bases and 2 bases, with 4 bases remaining between them. In germline, CDR1 is SQVTM, CDR2 ANQGSEA. CDR3 in DNA: TGCAGCGTGCGAAACACTGAAGCTTTCTTT. It translates to CSVRNTEAFF.

The gene calls are TRBV29-1 and TRBJ1-5; possibly TRBD1 for D (6 bases). The V end lost 7 bases, the J end lost 4 bases, and 14 bases lay between the germline ends. The CDR3 contains 13 residues. Germline CDR1 reads SQVTM; CDR2 reads ANQGSEA. The CDR3 DNA follows: TGCAGCGCTCAAGGACAGCAGAATCAGCCCCAGCATTTT. Translated, it gives CSAQGQQNQPQHF.

The chain joins TRBV9 to TRBJ2-1, with D maybe TRBD2 (6 bases). Germline values: CDR1 SGDLS, CDR2 YYNGEE. The ends were cut back, 0 bases at V and 4 bases at J, with 11 bases in the middle. The CDR3 contains 15 residues. CDR3 sequence: CASSVAQRAYNEQFF. The CDR3 DNA follows: TGTGCCAGCAGCGTAGCCCAGCGGGCATACAATGAGCAGTTCTTC. The full variable domain, completed using reference TRBV9 and TRBJ2-1, is DSGVTQTPKHLITATGQRVTLRCSPRSGDLSVYWYQQSLDQGLQFLIQYYNGEERAKGNILERFSAQQFPDLHSELNLSSLELGDSALYFCASSVAQRAYNEQFFGPGTRLTVL.

This clone was seen a handful of times. The same CDR3 can be traced to other DNA sequences in this sample. The V gene is TRBV30, the J gene TRBJ2-1; D is uncertain. The V end was cut by 0 bases, the J end by 0 bases, with 6 bases between. The CDR3 is made up of 14 amino acids. Germline V lookup: CDR1 GTSNPN, CDR2 SVGIG (reference sequence). The CDR3 loop is CAWSVRSSYNEQFF. In nucleotides, the CDR3 is TGTGCCTGGAGTGTACGAAGCTCCTACAATGAGCAGTTCTTC.

The rearrangement links TRBV18 to TRBJ2-5; tentatively, D is TRBD1 (5 bases). Germline V gene lookup returns CDR1 KGHSH and CDR2 LQKENI. V was shortened by 1 base and J by 6 bases, with 15 bases between the two germline ends. The CDR3 covers 15 residues. CDR3 amino acids: CASSPLDSNQQTQYF. CDR3 nucleotide sequence: TGTGCCAGCTCACCACTAGACAGTAACCAGCAGACCCAGTACTTC.

This chain uses TRBV7-8 with TRBJ1-2; D not resolved. The CDR3 contains 15 residues. The ends were cut back, 2 bases at V and 0 bases at J, with 10 bases in the middle. The germline V gene has CDR1 SGHVS and CDR2 FQNEAQ. This CDR3 reads CASSLTRGTNYGYTF. In DNA, the CDR3 is TGTGCCAGCAGCTTAACCCGCGGGACTAACTATGGCTACACCTTC.